The entry below describes one T cell receptor (beta chain). Its antigen remains unidentified. One base away there is no much larger clone; base qualities are not given. CDR1 and CDR2 are drawn from the germline V gene: MNHEY, SVGEGT. V was cut back by 5 bases and J by 10 bases, leaving a gap of 9 bases between them. Spanning cysteine to phenylalanine, the CDR3 consists of 11 amino acids. Solely the CDR3 DNA is kept, with 33 bases framed from the first base. The CDR3 regions of human TCRbeta chains were analyzed by immunosequencing. Per the original workflow: TCRs in the repertoires were compared against a reference library of SARS-CoV-2-specific TCRs that had been generated with the MIRA antigen-specificity platform. Breadth meant the fraction of unique TCRs that were SARS-CoV-2-associated, whereas depth meant the fraction of total T cells that were SARS-CoV-2-associated. Using the MIRA data, every spike-specific TCR was mapped to the spike region that the TCR reacted to and assigned to either a CD4 or a CD8 class. Log10-transformed breadth and depth values were compared by one-way ANOVA with Sidak's multiple comparisons tests. As stored in TCRdb, this immuneACCESS dataset retains in-frame rearrangements with V and J assigned. A fraction of the clones does not appear; measured against another copy, unresolved V genes explain less than half of the discrepancy, and the remainder lacks a known reason. Clonal size and the V and J genes are those of that table, whereas D and trimming came from the DNA. The sample table lists about 92,000 clones, approximately 90% of them with a count of one. The ten top clones hold 22% of the sample.

These data belong to a study of T cell responses to AZD1222 COVID-19 vaccine listed by TCRdb under 2021. Describing the broader study: AZD1222 recipients given second doses at about 4 weeks or at about 12 weeks were pooled, since spike-specific TCR depth and breadth were not found to differ between the two schedules. A total of 240 or so trial participants underwent TCR sequencing, of whom roughly 210 had received two doses of AZD1222 and some 25 had received two doses of the MenACWY control vaccine. Trial participants were enrolled by age into subgroups of 18-55, 56-69 and 70-plus years, and about 150, 27 and 61 TCR-sequenced participants, respectively, were included in these subgroups.

Study-level results and caveats: Because no samples from the day 14 peak response were available, repertoires could be characterized only after the peak T cell response. In the small 56-69-year group, the increase in depth fell short of significance, most likely because of low power. CD4 TCRs associated with the vaccine covered the entire spike protein, and the dominant responses were in regions 160-218 and 743-854. Reportedly, almost half of the unique spike-specific TCRs recognized epitopes lying outside the regions that are mutated in the B.1.351 and B.1.1.7 variants. Conclusions about previously exposed vaccinees are limited because only six or seven AZD1222 recipients were SARS-CoV-2 seropositive at baseline. Most participants were white British and females outnumbered males, and the authors suggested that clonal diversity may have been underestimated. After two AZD1222 doses, spike-specific TCR breadth and depth were significantly higher than at day 0 and than in MenACWY recipients.

Reading the label with the study, this specimen's time point is: baseline before first vaccination. Samples from vaccinated people were obtained from the UK trials COV001 and COV002, which included a single-blind randomized controlled phase 2/3 trial of AZD1222 (ChAdOx1 nCoV-19) in healthy adults. Trial participant PBMC samples were collected at day 0 and day 28 after the second dose for TCRbeta chain sequencing. This TCR was recovered from an adult in good health. Rearrangement joined TRBV6-2 or TRBV6-3 to TRBJ2-1, with the identity of the D gene unclear. The specimen was peripheral blood, collected on day 0 of AZD1222 vaccination. Here the CDR3 is given as CASSDPGEQFF. The nucleotide sequence is given as TGTGCCAGCAGTGACCCGGGCGAGCAGTTCTTC.